Shown below are 14 T cell receptor beta chains from a single sample sequenced in a study of T-cell reconstitution after alpha-beta-depleted transplantation in children. TCRbeta library construction was performed incorporating unique molecular identifiers. One entry per CDR3 protein, called by TCRdb with MiXCR from the PCR reads. The sample yields approximately 340,000 distinct CDR3 sequences, about a tenth seen once. Sequenced material: PBMCs from the stem cell graft donor, taken from the stem cell graft. These receptors came from a human donor who donated a stem cell graft to a child with acute lymphoblastic leukemia.

The chain employs TRBV30 and TRBJ2-5; the D gene is possibly TRBD2 (5 bases). CDR1 is GTSNPN and CDR2 is SVGIG in the germline V gene (reference sequence). This CDR3 spans 12 amino acids. Trimming shortened V by 3 bases and J by 7 bases, and 12 bases separated the two germline ends. CDR3 amino acids: CAWRGGPGTQYF. CDR3 nucleotides: TGTGCCTGGAGAGGCGGGCCAGGGACCCAGTACTTC.

This clonotype has only a few counts. The CDR3 DNA follows: TGTGCCAGCAGCGGGGTAGCGGGAGTTGGGGATACGCAGTATTTT. It codes for CASSGVAGVGDTQYF. This rearrangement joins TRBV12-3 or TRBV12-4 to TRBJ2-3; 9 bases fit TRBD2. CDR3 size: 15 residues. Trimming took 6 bases from V and 6 from J; bases not matched to a gene: 10.

The CDR3 region has the DNA TGTGCCAGCAGCCAAGATCTTGGGGATTCACCCCTCCACTTT. Translation gives CASSQDLGDSPLHF. The V gene is TRBV4-2, the J gene TRBJ1-6; D gene ambiguous. From germline, CDR1 is LGHNA and CDR2 YNFKEQ. The CDR3 is made up of 14 amino acids. Trimming left V 0 bases short and J 8 bases short, with 8 bases between.

This clonotype came up a few times. The chain recombines TRBV7-9 with TRBJ2-7; D gene ambiguous. CDR1 and CDR2 (germline): SEHNR, FQNEAQ (reference sequence). Trimming stripped 1 base from V and 3 bases from J, with 7 bases between. The CDR3 consists of 13 residues. Here the CDR3 reads CASSLELHYEQYF. In nucleotides, the CDR3 is TGTGCCAGCAGCTTAGAATTGCACTACGAGCAGTACTTC.

This clonotype was found many times. The genes are TRBV20-1 and TRBJ2-3; D unresolved. CDR3 size: 13 residues. Germline V gene data show CDR1 as DFQATT and CDR2 as SNEGSKA (reference sequence). The V end was cut by 5 bases, the J end by 0 bases, with 9 bases between. Here the CDR3 DNA reads TGCAGTGCTCGCGAGTTGAGCACAGATACGCAGTATTTT. Its translation: CSARELSTDTQYF.

This clonotype was recorded a few times. The chain joins TRBV20-1 to TRBJ2-7; 8 nucleotides line up with TRBD2. Germline loops: CDR1 DFQATT, CDR2 SNEGSKA (reference sequence). The CDR3 length is 15 residues. The V and J ends lost 6 bases and 4 bases, in that order; junction bases with no gene match: 14. The CDR3 DNA reads as TGCAGTGCCTCGAATAGACTAGCGTCGAAATACGAGCAGTACTTC. This encodes CSASNRLASKYEQYF.

The chain is built from TRBV27 and TRBJ2-1; 12 nucleotides match TRBD1. The V and J ends lost 2 bases and 5 bases, in that order; junction bases with no gene match: 10. CDR1 MNHEY and CDR2 SMNVEV come from the germline V gene (reference sequence). This CDR3 spans 18 amino acids. The CDR3 region is CASSLGTGGASGHNEQFF. Written as DNA, the CDR3 is TGTGCCAGCAGTTTAGGGACAGGGGGCGCGTCGGGCCACAATGAGCAGTTCTTC.

Only a few counts were recorded for this clonotype. The chain links TRBV24-1 to TRBJ2-5; possible D gene TRBD2, 5 bases. There are 17 residues in the CDR3. CDR1 and CDR2 from the germline V gene are KGHDR and SFDVKD. V was trimmed by 4 bases and J by 3 bases, leaving 20 bases between them. CDR3 in DNA: TGTGCCACCAGTGAGGGAGCTCCGCTTGCCTCCAAAGAGACCCAGTACTTC. Its protein product is CATSEGAPLASKETQYF.

The V and J genes are TRBV5-1 and TRBJ2-3, with D possibly TRBD2 on 5 matching bases. Germline V lookup: CDR1 SGHRS, CDR2 YFSETQ. The V end lost 0 bases, the J end lost 2 bases, and 16 bases lay between the germline ends. This CDR3 spans 17 amino acids. The CDR3 sequence is CASSLEEGSAYTDTQYF. The CDR3 DNA follows: TGCGCCAGCAGCTTGGAAGAAGGTAGCGCCTACACAGATACGCAGTATTTT.

This clonotype was recorded many times. This chain joins TRBV24-1 and TRBJ1-5; 7 bases are shared with TRBD1. Germline V lookup: CDR1 KGHDR, CDR2 SFDVKD. The CDR3 is 15 amino acids. V lost 3 bases, J lost 3 bases, and 4 bases stayed unmatched. CDR3 amino acids: CATSDGGQYNQPQHF. The CDR3 DNA reads as TGTGCCACCAGTGATGGGGGACAGTACAATCAGCCCCAGCATTTT.

This clonotype was counted between two and nine times. This chain uses TRBV24-1 with TRBJ2-5; 11 bases agree with TRBD1. The V segment lost 4 bases and the J segment 1 base; nucleotides outside the gene matches: 4. Germline CDR1 KGHDR, CDR2 SFDVKD. This CDR3 contains 16 residues. The DNA of the CDR3 is TGTGCCACCAGTGACTCCGGGACAGGGGGCCAAGAGACCCAGTACTTC. Its translation: CATSDSGTGGQETQYF.

This clonotype was detected only a few times. The chain employs TRBV12-3 or TRBV12-4 and TRBJ1-2; possibly TRBD1 for D (6 bases). The length of the CDR3 is 13 residues. V was shortened by 2 bases and J by 8 bases, with 12 bases between the two germline ends. The CDR3: CASSLNRARGYTF. The CDR3 DNA sequence: TGTGCCAGCAGTTTAAACAGGGCTCGGGGCTACACCTTC.

This clonotype showed up many times. This chain links TRBV29-1 with TRBJ2-2, with a tentative D call TRBD2 (6 bases). CDR3 length: 13 amino acids. V lost 4 bases to trimming and J lost 4 bases, with 10 bases between them. The germline CDR1 and CDR2 sequences are SQVTM and ANQGSEA. The CDR3 protein is CSVVLGGTGELFF. CDR3 sequence (DNA): TGCAGCGTTGTACTGGGAGGCACCGGGGAGCTGTTTTTT.

This clonotype was detected ten times or more. This chain connects TRBV4-3 to TRBJ2-2; no clear D. This CDR3 has 14 amino acids. The V gene's germline CDR1 is LGHNA and CDR2 YSLEER. The V end was cut by 0 bases, the J end by 5 bases, with 7 bases between. This chain's CDR3 is CASSQDRVTGELFF. CDR3 nucleotides: TGCGCCAGCAGCCAAGACCGGGTTACCGGGGAGCTGTTTTTT.